The sequence of this TCR beta chain was determined in a study of T cell responses to AZD1222 COVID-19 vaccine. The assay was immunoSEQ multiplex PCR, and TCRdb's table has in-frame clones only and misses some. The data show some 150,000 clones, with around 94% seen just once and 2.6% held by the top ten. CDR1 is KGHSH, CDR2 LQKENI, per germline. V lost 4 bases, J lost 4 bases, and 4 bases stayed unmatched. This CDR3 is 15 amino acids long. The sequences come from peripheral blood, collected on day 0 of AZD1222 vaccination. The receptor was isolated from an adult in good health. The chain carries TRBV18 and TRBJ2-3; the match to TRBD1 covers 11 bases. CDR3 region: CASSRDRGAPDTQYF. The CDR3 region has the DNA TGTGCCAGCTCACGGGACAGGGGGGCCCCAGATACGCAGTATTTT.